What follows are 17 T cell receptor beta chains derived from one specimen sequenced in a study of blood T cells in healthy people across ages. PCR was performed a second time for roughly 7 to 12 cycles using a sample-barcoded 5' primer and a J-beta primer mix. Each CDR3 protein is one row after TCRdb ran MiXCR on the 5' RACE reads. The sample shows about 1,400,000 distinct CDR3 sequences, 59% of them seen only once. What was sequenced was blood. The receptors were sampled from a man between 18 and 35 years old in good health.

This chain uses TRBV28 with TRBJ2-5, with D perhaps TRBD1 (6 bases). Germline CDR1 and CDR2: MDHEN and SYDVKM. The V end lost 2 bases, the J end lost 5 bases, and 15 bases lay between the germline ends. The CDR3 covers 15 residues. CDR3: CASSLATQGLETQYF. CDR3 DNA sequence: TGTGCCAGCAGTTTAGCTACACAGGGTTTGGAGACCCAGTACTTC.

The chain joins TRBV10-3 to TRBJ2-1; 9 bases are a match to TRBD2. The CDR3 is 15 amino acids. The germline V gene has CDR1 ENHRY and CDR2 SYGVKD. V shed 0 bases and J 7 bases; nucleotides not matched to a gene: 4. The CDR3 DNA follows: TGTGCCATCAGTGAGTCGATTAGCGGGGGAAATGAGCAGTTCTTC. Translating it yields CAISESISGGNEQFF.

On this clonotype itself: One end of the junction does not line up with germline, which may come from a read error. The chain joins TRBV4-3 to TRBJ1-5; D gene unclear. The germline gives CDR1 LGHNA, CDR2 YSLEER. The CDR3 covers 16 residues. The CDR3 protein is CASRQDYSMLNQPQHF. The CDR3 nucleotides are TGCGCCAGCAGACAAGATTACAGCATGCTCAATCAGCCCCAGCATTTT.

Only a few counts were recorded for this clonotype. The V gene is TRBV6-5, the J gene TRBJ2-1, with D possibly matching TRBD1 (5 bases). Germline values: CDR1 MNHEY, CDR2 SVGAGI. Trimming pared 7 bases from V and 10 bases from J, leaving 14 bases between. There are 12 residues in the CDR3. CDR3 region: CASTDVTGEQFF. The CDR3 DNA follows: TGTGCCAGCACCGATGTAACAGGAGAGCAGTTCTTC.

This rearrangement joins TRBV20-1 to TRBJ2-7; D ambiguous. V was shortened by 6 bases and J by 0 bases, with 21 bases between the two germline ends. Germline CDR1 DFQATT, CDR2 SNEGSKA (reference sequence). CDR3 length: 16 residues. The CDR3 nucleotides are TGCAGTGCAAACCCATTGGAAGGGATCGGCTCCTACGAGCAGTACTTC. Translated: CSANPLEGIGSYEQYF.

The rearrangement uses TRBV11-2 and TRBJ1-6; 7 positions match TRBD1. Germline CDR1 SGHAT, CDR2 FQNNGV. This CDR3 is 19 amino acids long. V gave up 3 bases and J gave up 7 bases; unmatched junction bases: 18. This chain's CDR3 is CASSFRGNRPGQINSPLHF. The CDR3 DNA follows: TGTGCCAGCAGCTTCCGAGGGAATCGACCGGGACAGATAAATTCACCCCTCCACTTT.

CDR3 sequence (DNA): TGCAGCGTTGAAGTGTCGGAGACCAGTACATACGAGCAGTACTTC. Translation gives CSVEVSETSTYEQYF. The rearrangement joins TRBV29-1 to TRBJ2-7; no clear D gene. This CDR3 region has 15 residues. V was pared by 1 base and J by 4 bases, with 17 bases between. CDR1 SQVTM and CDR2 ANQGSEA come from the germline V gene.

CDR3 sequence: CASSQDPGIGTGELFF. CDR3 nucleotide sequence: TGCGCCAGCAGCCAAGATCCAGGGATCGGCACCGGGGAGCTGTTTTTT. The chain carries TRBV4-1 and TRBJ2-2; D may be TRBD1 (5 bases). V lost 0 bases to trimming and J lost 4 bases, with 12 bases between them. This CDR3 has 16 residues. Germline V gene data show CDR1 as MGHRA and CDR2 as YSYEKL.

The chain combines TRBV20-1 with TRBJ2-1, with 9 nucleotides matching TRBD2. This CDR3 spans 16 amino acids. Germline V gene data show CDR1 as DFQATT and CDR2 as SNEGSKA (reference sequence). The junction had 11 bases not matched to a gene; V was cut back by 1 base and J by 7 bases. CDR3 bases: TGCAGTGCTAGAGGGGGCGCGGGGGGGCTTTCAAATGAGCAGTTCTTC. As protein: CSARGGAGGLSNEQFF.

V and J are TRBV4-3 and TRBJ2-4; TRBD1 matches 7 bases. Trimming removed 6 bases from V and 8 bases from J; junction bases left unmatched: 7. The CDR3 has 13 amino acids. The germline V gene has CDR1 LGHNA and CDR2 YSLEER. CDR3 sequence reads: CASSYRGMDIQYF. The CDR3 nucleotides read TGCGCCAGCAGTTACAGGGGAATGGACATTCAGTACTTC.

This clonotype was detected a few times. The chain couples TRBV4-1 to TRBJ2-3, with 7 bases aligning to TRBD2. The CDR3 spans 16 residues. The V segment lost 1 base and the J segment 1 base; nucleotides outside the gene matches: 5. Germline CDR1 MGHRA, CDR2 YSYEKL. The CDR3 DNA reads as TGCGCCAGCAGCCAAGTGTCGAGCGGGGGCACAGATACGCAGTATTTT. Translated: CASSQVSSGGTDTQYF.

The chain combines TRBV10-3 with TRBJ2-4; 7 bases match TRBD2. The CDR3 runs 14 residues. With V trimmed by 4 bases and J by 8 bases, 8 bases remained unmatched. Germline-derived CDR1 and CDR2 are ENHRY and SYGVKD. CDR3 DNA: TGTGCCATCAGTGGGGGCGGCGGGAGTGACATTCAGTACTTC. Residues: CAISGGGGSDIQYF.

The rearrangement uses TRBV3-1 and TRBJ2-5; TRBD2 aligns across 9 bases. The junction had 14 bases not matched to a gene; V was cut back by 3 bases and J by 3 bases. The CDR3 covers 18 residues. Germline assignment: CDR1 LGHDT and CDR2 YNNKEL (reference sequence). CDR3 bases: TGTGCCAGCAGCCATTTCGCCGAAGCGGGGGGCCGTAAAGAGACCCAGTACTTC. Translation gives CASSHFAEAGGRKETQYF.

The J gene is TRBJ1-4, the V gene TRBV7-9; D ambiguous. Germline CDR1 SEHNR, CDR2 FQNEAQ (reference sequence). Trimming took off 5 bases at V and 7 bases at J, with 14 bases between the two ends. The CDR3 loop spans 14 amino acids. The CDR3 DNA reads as TGTGCCAGCAGCGGAGACGGGCGGGGTGAAAAACTGTTTTTT. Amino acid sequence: CASSGDGRGEKLFF. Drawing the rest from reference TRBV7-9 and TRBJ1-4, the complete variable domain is DTGVSQNPRHKITKRGQNVTFRCDPISEHNRLYWYRQTLGQGPEFLTYFQNEAQLEKSRLLSDRFSAERPKGSFSTLEIQRTEQGDSAMYLCASSGDGRGEKLFFGSGTQLSVL.

The CDR3 DNA follows: TGCGCCAGCAGCCAAGGATACGCAAACACCGGGGAGCTGTTTTTT. Encoded protein: CASSQGYANTGELFF. The chain carries TRBV4-1 and TRBJ2-2; D unclear. Germline CDR1 MGHRA, CDR2 YSYEKL. This CDR3 region has 15 residues. V was cut by 1 base and J by 2 bases, with 8 bases left in between.

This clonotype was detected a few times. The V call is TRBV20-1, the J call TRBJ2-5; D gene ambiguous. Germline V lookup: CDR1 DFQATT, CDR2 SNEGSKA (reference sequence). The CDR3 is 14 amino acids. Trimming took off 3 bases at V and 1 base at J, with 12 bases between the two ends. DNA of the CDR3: TGCAGTGCTAGCCCGACCGCTACCCAAGAGACCCAGTACTTC. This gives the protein CSASPTATQETQYF.

This CDR3 is CSARGGLAYNEQFF. CDR3 nucleotide sequence: TGCAGTGCTAGAGGGGGACTGGCCTACAATGAGCAGTTCTTC. This sequence joins TRBV20-1 and TRBJ2-1; tentatively, D is TRBD2 (6 bases). V shed 1 base and J shed 2 bases, with 9 bases lying between them. Germline V gives CDR1 DFQATT, CDR2 SNEGSKA (reference sequence). The CDR3 covers 14 residues.